Each of the 6 T cell receptor beta chains below was sequenced from the same sample in a study of radiotherapy plus CTLA-4 blockade in lung cancer. This table comes from immunoSEQ multiplex PCR, and its TCRdb copy is limited to in-frame clones, with some not included. The sample gives some 110,000 clones, about 83% of which show up once; approximately 5% is in the top ten. The material sequenced was peripheral blood, taken from a patient treated with radiotherapy plus ipilimumab. The receptors originated from a human donor with non-small cell lung cancer who had a partial response to radiotherapy plus ipilimumab.

This sequence joins TRBV6-5 and TRBJ1-1; TRBD1 aligns across 7 bases. The CDR3 is 15 amino acids. Germline V gene sequence: CDR1 MNHEY, CDR2 SVGAGI. J gave up 2 bases and V 5 bases, and 8 bases lay outside the gene matches. This CDR3 reads CASSRSTGSNTEAFF. CDR3 nucleotide sequence: TGTGCCAGCAGTCGATCGACAGGGTCAAACACTGAAGCTTTCTTT.

The genes are TRBV7-9 and TRBJ1-4, with TRBD1 matching 7 bases. The length of the CDR3 is 15 residues. With V trimmed by 4 bases and J by 8 bases, 10 bases remained unmatched. Germline V gene sequence: CDR1 SEHNR, CDR2 FQNEAQ (reference sequence). CDR3 residues: CASSSPTGSREKLFF. The DNA of the CDR3 is TGTGCCAGCAGCTCCCCGACAGGGTCCCGGGAAAAACTGTTTTTT.

The V and J genes are TRBV11-2 and TRBJ2-5; 8 nucleotides line up with TRBD2. V lost 5 bases, J lost 4 bases, and 9 bases stayed unmatched. The germline gives CDR1 SGHAT, CDR2 FQNNGV. This CDR3 comprises 15 residues. The CDR3 DNA follows: TGTGCCAGCAGCCCGACGGGAGGGTCAGGAGAGACCCAGTACTTC. As protein: CASSPTGGSGETQYF.

V gene TRBV7-3 combines with J gene TRBJ2-5, with no clear D. V was trimmed by 3 bases and J by 3 bases, leaving 8 bases between them. CDR3 size: 13 residues. Germline V lookup: CDR1 SGHTA, CDR2 FQGTGA. CDR3 nucleotide sequence: TGTGCCAGCAGCTTTGAACTTAAAGAGACCCAGTACTTC. Translated: CASSFELKETQYF.

The rearrangement uses TRBV5-1 and TRBJ2-2, with TRBD1 matching 7 bases. CDR1 is SGHRS, CDR2 YFSETQ, per germline. The CDR3 is 16 amino acids. Unmatched junction bases numbered 6, after V lost 4 bases and J lost 0 bases. This CDR3 is CASSTLTGTNTGELFF. The CDR3, as DNA: TGCGCCAGCAGCACCTTGACAGGGACGAACACCGGGGAGCTGTTTTTT.

CDR3 nucleotides: TGTGCCAGCAGCGTAAGGACTAGCGTAACCAATGAGCAGTTCTTC. It is translated as CASSVRTSVTNEQFF. The chain uses TRBV9 and TRBJ2-1; 9 bases line up with TRBD2. V shed 1 base and J 6 bases; nucleotides not matched to a gene: 5. CDR3 length: 15 residues. Germline V gene data show CDR1 as SGDLS and CDR2 as YYNGEE. Drawing the rest from reference TRBV9 and TRBJ2-1, the complete variable domain is DSGVTQTPKHLITATGQRVTLRCSPRSGDLSVYWYQQSLDQGLQFLIQYYNGEERAKGNILERFSAQQFPDLHSELNLSSLELGDSALYFCASSVRTSVTNEQFFGPGTRLTVL.